Here is one T cell receptor beta chain with its context. The antigen remains undetermined. The sample originates from a study of T cell repertoires in cytomegalovirus infection. General observations from the study: Cumulated frequencies of public TCR beta families served to identify carriers of CMV plus the relevant HLA.

Via MiXCR, TCRdb re-called the reads, giving one row per CDR3 protein. The sample holds roughly 600,000 distinct CDR3 sequences, less than 25% seen once. Material for sequencing was CD8+ T cells from PBMCs. This receptor was taken from a human donor in good health (CMV status not recorded). Some clones in this sample may be carry-over from other donors' samples.

CDR3 region: CASSYASGSGSNQPQHF. The CDR3 DNA follows: TGTGCCAGCAGTTACGCCTCAGGGAGCGGGAGCAATCAGCCCCAGCATTTT. The genes are TRBV6-2 or TRBV6-3 and TRBJ1-5, with D possibly TRBD1 on 5 matching bases. V lost 2 bases and J lost 1, with 15 bases in between. From germline, CDR1 is MNHEY and CDR2 SVGEGT. This CDR3 is 17 amino acids long.